The next 11 T cell receptor beta chains were all read from a single sample in a study of breast tumors, draining lymph nodes, adjacent tissues. TCRdb passed the multiplex PCR reads through MiXCR, listing each CDR3 protein once. The sample shows over 200,000 distinct CDR3 sequences, around 35% of them seen only once. Samples came from axillary lymph nodes draining the breast cancer. The sample comprised axillary lymph node tissue. All receptors come from a female donor with breast cancer. Some clones in this sample may be carry-over from other donors' samples.

This clonotype was observed at least ten times. The DNA for the CDR3 is TGTGCCAGCTCACCATCGGGGACAAACACCATATATTTT. Its protein product is CASSPSGTNTIYF. The rearrangement links TRBV18 to TRBJ1-3; D is perhaps TRBD1 (5 bases). Germline CDR1 and CDR2: KGHSH and LQKENI. This CDR3 region has 13 residues. The ends were cut back, 2 bases at V and 6 bases at J, with 8 bases in the middle.

At least ten counts were recorded for this clonotype. As DNA, the CDR3 is TGTGCCAGCAGCGTACAGGGGCAAATTACTGAGCAGTTCTTC. Protein sequence: CASSVQGQITEQFF. The genes are TRBV9 and TRBJ2-1; possible D gene TRBD1, 6 bases. V lost 1 base, J lost 9 bases, and 14 bases lay in between. The CDR3 consists of 14 residues. The V gene's germline CDR1 is SGDLS and CDR2 YYNGEE.

This clonotype was seen ten or more times. The chain couples TRBV18 to TRBJ1-2, with 8 positions matching TRBD1. In germline, CDR1 is KGHSH, CDR2 LQKENI. V gave up 7 bases and J gave up 4 bases; unmatched junction bases: 8. The CDR3 loop spans 14 amino acids. The CDR3 region has the DNA TGTGCCAGCTTGGACAGGGCAGATGGCTATGGCTACACCTTC. Translated: CASLDRADGYGYTF.

This clonotype was seen at least ten times. V usage is TRBV12-3 or TRBV12-4 and J usage is TRBJ1-5, with no clear D. The CDR3 is made up of 15 amino acids. V lost 1 base and J 4 bases, leaving 11 bases between the germline ends. This CDR3 is CASSLGRGGNQPQHF. CDR3 DNA sequence: TGTGCCAGCAGTTTAGGGCGGGGAGGGAATCAGCCCCAGCATTTT.

This clonotype has ten or more counts. The chain links TRBV30 to TRBJ2-3; D might be TRBD1 (6 bases). Germline V gene sequence: CDR1 GTSNPN, CDR2 SVGIG (reference sequence). This CDR3 has 13 amino acids. V gave up 2 bases and J gave up 2 bases, with 8 bases separating them. CDR3 nucleotides: TGTGCCTGGAGTCCGGGACACACAGATACGCAGTATTTT. This sequence encodes CAWSPGHTDTQYF.

There are many counts of this clonotype. The chain joins TRBV7-6 to TRBJ2-1; 12 positions agree with TRBD2. CDR1 is SGHVS and CDR2 is FNYEAQ in the germline V gene. The CDR3 is made up of 16 amino acids. After removal of 2 bases from V and 7 bases from J, the junction contained 6 bases not matched to a gene. The CDR3 nucleotides read TGTGCCAGCAGCTTATCCCTAGCGGGGGGGCGAAATGAGCAGTTCTTC. Its protein product is CASSLSLAGGRNEQFF.

This clonotype was seen at least ten times. The CDR3 reads CASSLVAGTYNEQFF. CDR3 in DNA: TGTGCCAGCAGCTTGGTAGCGGGAACCTACAATGAGCAGTTCTTC. This chain links TRBV7-2 with TRBJ2-1, with 8 bases that match TRBD2. Germline V gene lookup returns CDR1 SGHTA and CDR2 FQGNSA. This CDR3 has 15 residues. Trimming took 3 bases from V and 2 from J; bases not matched to a gene: 3.

Points on this clonotype: The conserved closing phenylalanine or tryptophan is absent in this CDR3, likely reflecting a read error. This chain joins TRBV7-2 and TRBJ2-4, with 7 bases fitting TRBD1. J gave up 1 base and V 4 bases, and 1 base lay outside the gene matches. CDR3 length: 14 amino acids. From germline, CDR1 is SGHTA and CDR2 FQGNSA. This CDR3 reads CASSSTGAKNIQYL. The CDR3 nucleotides are TGTGCCAGCAGCTCGACAGGGGCCAAAAACATTCAGTACCTC.

Only a few counts were recorded for this clonotype. The chain employs TRBV6-1 and TRBJ2-1; 9 bases line up with TRBD2. Germline CDR1 MNHNS, CDR2 SASEGT. CDR3 length: 16 amino acids. V lost 4 bases and J lost 4; bases outside the gene matches: 8. DNA for the CDR3: TGTGCCAGCAGTGCCCGCAGGCGGGAGGGATACAATGAGCAGTTCTTC. Its protein product is CASSARRREGYNEQFF.

As DNA, the CDR3 is TGTGCCATCAACATGGGTGCGGGGGACAGCTCCTACGAGCAGTACTTC. Encoded protein: CAINMGAGDSSYEQYF. The chain uses TRBV10-3 and TRBJ2-7; D possibly matches TRBD1 or TRBD2 (7 bases each). Looked up from germline, CDR1 is ENHRY and CDR2 is SYGVKD. V was trimmed by 7 bases and J by 0 bases, leaving 19 bases between them. The CDR3 spans 16 residues.

In its sample, this clonotype was seen once. The conserved final phenylalanine or tryptophan is absent from the CDR3, which likely points to a read error. The limits of the CDR3 on the DNA are not certain, so only TCRdb's listed CDR3 is given. J is TRBJ2-5 and V is TRBV10-3. Including both end residues, the CDR3 is 8 amino acids long. The germline V gene has CDR1 ENHRY and CDR2 SYGVKD. CDR3: CAISDPNA.